The 16 T cell receptor beta chains below come from one sample, sequenced in a study of T cell changes during pregnancy in multiple sclerosis. Clones were sequenced by immunoSEQ multiplex PCR, and TCRdb holds only the in-frame ones, with some missing. This table holds some 100,000 clones, more than 90% found once. The specimen was peripheral blood, collected in the second trimester of pregnancy. The receptors here all came from a female donor with multiple sclerosis, enrolled in a pregnancy study.

CDR3 residues: CASSLFGTSTEAFF. The DNA of the CDR3 is TGTGCCAGCAGTCTCTTTGGTACAAGCACTGAAGCTTTCTTT. This chain joins TRBV7-9 and TRBJ1-1; D not certain. V lost 6 bases to trimming and J lost 4 bases, with 15 bases between them. Germline CDR1 and CDR2: SEHNR and FQNEAQ (reference sequence). The CDR3 has 14 amino acids.

This sequence joins TRBV6-6 and TRBJ1-4; weak D call: TRBD1 (5 bases). The CDR3 runs 12 residues. Deletions cut 7 bases from V and 8 bases from J, with 11 bases between. Germline lookup yields CDR1 MNHNY and CDR2 SVGAGI (reference sequence). The chain's CDR3 is CASTPGGEKLFF. The CDR3 DNA follows: TGTGCCAGCACCCCCGGGGGAGAAAAACTGTTTTTT.

This clone has just a few counts. This chain connects TRBV6-1 to TRBJ1-2, with unresolved D. The germline CDR1 and CDR2 sequences are MNHNS and SASEGT. Trimming stripped 2 bases from V and 8 bases from J, with 12 bases between. This CDR3 has 13 residues. CDR3 loop: CASSERLPEGYTF. CDR3 coding DNA: TGTGCCAGCAGTGAAAGACTCCCCGAGGGCTACACCTTC.

The chain carries TRBV11-2 and TRBJ2-7, with 13 bases aligning to TRBD2. V shed 5 bases, J shed 0 bases, and the junction held 4 bases outside the gene matches. This CDR3 has 16 amino acids. The germline V gene has CDR1 SGHAT and CDR2 FQNNGV. The CDR3 nucleotides are TGTGCCAGCAGCCCGCGACTAGCGGGGGGCTCCTACGAGCAGTACTTC. It yields the protein CASSPRLAGGSYEQYF.

This clone occurred once. The chain links TRBV28 to TRBJ1-2, with a possible D match to TRBD1 (5 bases). Germline CDR1 and CDR2: MDHEN and SYDVKM. V was shortened by 4 bases and J by 2 bases, with 29 bases between the two germline ends. There are 20 residues in the CDR3. The CDR3 region is CASSSLRTQGFPSTNYGYTF. CDR3 nucleotide sequence: TGTGCCAGCAGTTCCCTACGGACACAAGGGTTTCCCTCGACCAACTATGGCTACACCTTC.

This clone has just one count. V and J are TRBV7-2 and TRBJ1-1; D gene uncertain. Trimming took 1 base from V and 5 from J, leaving 11 bases between them. Germline CDR1 SGHTA, CDR2 FQGNSA. The CDR3 runs 14 residues. The DNA of the CDR3 is TGTGCCAGCAGCTTAGGGTTTACAGAAACTGAAGCTTTCTTT. Translation: CASSLGFTETEAFF.

The V and J genes are TRBV14 and TRBJ2-1, with D tentatively TRBD2 (6 bases). The CDR3 sequence is 14 residues long. Germline loops: CDR1 SGHDN, CDR2 FVKESK. Trimming took off 3 bases at V and 4 bases at J, with 10 bases between the two ends. CDR3: CASSQTREYNEQFF. As DNA, the CDR3 is TGTGCCAGCAGCCAGACACGGGAGTACAATGAGCAGTTCTTC.

This clone was recorded once. The chain recombines TRBV19 with TRBJ2-4; D perhaps matches TRBD2 (6 bases). The germline gives CDR1 LNHDA, CDR2 SQIVND (reference sequence). Trimming took 9 bases from V and 1 from J, leaving 10 bases between them. CDR3 length: 13 amino acids. CDR3 protein: CASSREAKNIQYF. CDR3 in DNA: TGTGCCAGCTCCCGGGAGGCCAAAAACATTCAGTACTTC.

The sample holds one count of this clone. V is TRBV11-2 and J is TRBJ2-3; tentative D call: TRBD2 (6 bases). Germline V lookup: CDR1 SGHAT, CDR2 FQNNGV. This CDR3 is built from 14 residues. The V end was cut by 3 bases, the J end by 12 bases, with 19 bases between. The CDR3 protein is CASSFPPPGLTQYF. DNA for the CDR3: TGTGCCAGCAGCTTCCCTCCTCCGGGACTCACACAGTATTTT.

This clone came up once. The chain joins TRBV6-6 to TRBJ1-4; no reliable D call. Looked up from germline, CDR1 is MNHNY and CDR2 is SVGAGI (reference sequence). Trimming removed 2 bases at V and 7 bases at J, with 8 bases between. The CDR3 consists of 13 residues. CDR3 in DNA: TGTGCCAGCAGTTACGGGCCCGGTGAAAAACTGTTTTTT. It translates to CASSYGPGEKLFF.

Written as DNA, the CDR3 is TGTGCCAGCAGGCCCCGGGGACTAGCGGGACTCGAGCAGTACTTC. As protein: CASRPRGLAGLEQYF. The V call is TRBV27, the J call TRBJ2-7; 13 bases are a match to TRBD2. The CDR3 has 15 residues. V gave up 6 bases and J gave up 6 bases; unmatched junction bases: 8. From germline, CDR1 is MNHEY and CDR2 SMNVEV (reference sequence).

The genes are TRBV6-4 and TRBJ1-1, with TRBD1 identical over 7 bases. The CDR3 is made up of 14 amino acids. Germline lookup yields CDR1 MRHNA and CDR2 SNTAGT. Trimming removed 6 bases from V and 0 bases from J; junction bases left unmatched: 4. The CDR3 nucleotides are TGTGCCAGCAGACCGGGACAGATGAACACTGAAGCTTTCTTT. Amino acids: CASRPGQMNTEAFF.

The CDR3 loop is CASSHTDIYNSPLHF. DNA of the CDR3: TGTGCCAGCAGCCATACGGACATCTATAATTCACCCCTCCACTTT. V gene TRBV14 combines with J gene TRBJ1-6; D is possibly TRBD1 (5 bases). CDR1 is SGHDN, CDR2 FVKESK, per germline. The V gene lost 3 bases and the J gene lost 3 bases, with 9 bases spanning the gap. This CDR3 region has 15 residues.

This chain uses TRBV18 with TRBJ2-7, with a tentative D call TRBD1 (5 bases). The V end was cut by 0 bases, the J end by 3 bases, with 12 bases between. CDR1 KGHSH and CDR2 LQKENI come from the germline V gene. This CDR3 spans 15 amino acids. CDR3 residues: CASSPPQGADYEQYF. CDR3 bases: TGTGCCAGCTCACCACCCCAAGGGGCCGACTACGAGCAGTACTTC.

This clone was recorded a few times. The chain is built from TRBV7-3 and TRBJ2-4, with TRBD1 identical over 10 bases. This CDR3 has 19 amino acids. Germline loops: CDR1 SGHTA, CDR2 FQGTGA. Losses at the gene ends were 2 bases for V and 4 bases for J; bases not matched to a gene: 14. CDR3 protein: CASSLRGPGTGEGKNIQYF. CDR3 nucleotide sequence: TGTGCCAGCAGCTTACGCGGCCCCGGGACAGGGGAGGGGAAAAACATTCAGTACTTC.

The rearrangement joins TRBV5-1 to TRBJ1-3; TRBD1 agrees at 7 bases. The J segment lost 0 bases and the V segment lost 7 bases, leaving 16 bases of the junction unmatched. Germline V gene data show CDR1 as SGHRS and CDR2 as YFSETQ. The CDR3 totals 18 residues. The CDR3 nucleotides read TGCGCCAGCCCAGGAAGGGACAGTTCAGTCTTCTCTGGAAACACCATATATTTT. It encodes CASPGRDSSVFSGNTIYF.